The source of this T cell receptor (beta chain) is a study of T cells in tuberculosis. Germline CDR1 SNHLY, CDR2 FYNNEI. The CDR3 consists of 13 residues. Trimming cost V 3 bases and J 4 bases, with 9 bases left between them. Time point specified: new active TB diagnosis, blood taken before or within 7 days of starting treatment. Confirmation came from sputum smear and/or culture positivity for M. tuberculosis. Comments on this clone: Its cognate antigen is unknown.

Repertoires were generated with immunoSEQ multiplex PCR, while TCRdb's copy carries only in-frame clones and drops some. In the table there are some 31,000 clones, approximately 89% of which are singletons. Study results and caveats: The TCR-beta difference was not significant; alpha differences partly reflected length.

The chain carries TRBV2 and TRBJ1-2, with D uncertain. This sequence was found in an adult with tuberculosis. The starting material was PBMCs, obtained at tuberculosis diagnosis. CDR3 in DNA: TGTGCCAGCAGTGATTGGAGACCCTATGGCTACACCTTC. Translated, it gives CASSDWRPYGYTF.